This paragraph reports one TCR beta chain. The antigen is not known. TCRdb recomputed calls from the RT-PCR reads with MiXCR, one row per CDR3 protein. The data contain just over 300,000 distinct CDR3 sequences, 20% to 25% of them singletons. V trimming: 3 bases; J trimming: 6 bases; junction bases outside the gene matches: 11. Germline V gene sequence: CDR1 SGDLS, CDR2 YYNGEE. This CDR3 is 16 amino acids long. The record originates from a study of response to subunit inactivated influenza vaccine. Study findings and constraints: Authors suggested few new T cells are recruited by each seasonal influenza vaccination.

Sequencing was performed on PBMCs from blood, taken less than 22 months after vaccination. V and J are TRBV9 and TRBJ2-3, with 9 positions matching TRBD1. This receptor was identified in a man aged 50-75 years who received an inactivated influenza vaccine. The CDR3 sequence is CASSARDRESLDTQYF. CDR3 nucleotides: TGTGCCAGCAGCGCCCGGGACAGGGAATCTCTGGATACGCAGTATTTT.